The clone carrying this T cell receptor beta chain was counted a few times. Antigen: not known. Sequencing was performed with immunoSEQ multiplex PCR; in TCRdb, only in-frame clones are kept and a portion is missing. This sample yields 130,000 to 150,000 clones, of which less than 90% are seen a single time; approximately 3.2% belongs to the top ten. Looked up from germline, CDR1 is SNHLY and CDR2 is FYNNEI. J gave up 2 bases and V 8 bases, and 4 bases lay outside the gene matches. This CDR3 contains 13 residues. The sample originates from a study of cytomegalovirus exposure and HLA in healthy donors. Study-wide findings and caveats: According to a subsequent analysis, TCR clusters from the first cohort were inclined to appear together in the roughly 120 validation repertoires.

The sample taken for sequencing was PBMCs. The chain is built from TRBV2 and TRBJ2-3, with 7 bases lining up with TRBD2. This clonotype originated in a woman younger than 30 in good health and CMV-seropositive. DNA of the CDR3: TGTGCCAGCTGCGGGAGTTTCACAGATACGCAGTATTTT. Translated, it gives CASCGSFTDTQYF.